Each of the 10 T cell receptor beta chains below was sequenced from the same sample in a study of CD8+CD57+ T cells in acquired aplastic anemia. The template for TCR beta VDJ and CDR3 sequence profiling was genomic DNA. TCRdb re-analysed the reads in MiXCR, keeping a single row per CDR3 protein. The sample includes 200,000 or so distinct CDR3 sequences, approximately 48% of them seen just once. Sequenced patients had shown CD8+CD57+ cell expansion by flow cytometry. The sample comprised sorted CD4+, CD8+, or CD8+CD57+ T cells (not recorded which) from PBMCs. Every receptor here comes from a human donor with aplastic anemia.

Points on this clonotype: One end of the junction varies from germline; a read error may be responsible. The genes are TRBV10-3 and TRBJ2-7; D gene ambiguous. From germline, CDR1 is ENHRY and CDR2 SYGVKD. The CDR3 totals 15 residues. Here the CDR3 reads CAISESGVRSYVQYF. The CDR3 region has the DNA TGTGCCATCAGTGAGTCTGGGGTGAGATCCTACGTGCAGTACTTC.

This clonotype turned up a few times. The chain has TRBV12-5 and TRBJ2-1; 12 bases line up with TRBD2. CDR3 size: 18 residues. CDR1 and CDR2 from the germline V gene are LGHNT and FRNRAP. V shed 2 bases, J shed 2 bases, and the junction held 7 bases outside the gene matches. CDR3 DNA sequence: TGTGCTAGTGGTTTGCCACGGACTAGCGGGGCGACCTACAATGAGCAGTTCTTC. It translates to CASGLPRTSGATYNEQFF.

As regards this clonotype: A read error may be the cause here, since a much bigger clone is one base away. The chain recombines TRBV20-1 with TRBJ2-4; the match to TRBD2 covers 7 bases. Germline V gene lookup returns CDR1 DFQATT and CDR2 SNEGSKA (reference sequence). V lost 3 bases, J lost 12 bases, and 8 bases stayed unmatched. The CDR3 loop spans 12 amino acids. Here the CDR3 DNA reads TGCAGTGCTAGCTCAGGGACTACCACTCAGTACTTC. As protein: CSASSGTTTQYF.

This clonotype was found once. J is TRBJ1-2 and V is TRBV20-1; the D is unclear. Germline V CDR1 and CDR2: DFQATT, SNEGSKA (reference sequence). Trimming pared 2 bases from V and 1 base from J, leaving 8 bases between. The CDR3 runs to 13 residues. CDR3 in amino acids: CSARPSNNYGYTF. For the CDR3, the DNA is TGCAGTGCTAGACCAAGCAATAACTATGGCTACACCTTC.

This clonotype showed up many times. The J gene is TRBJ1-2, the V gene TRBV24-1; no clear D gene. V shed 4 bases and J shed 4 bases, with 12 bases lying between them. This CDR3 has 14 residues. Germline V gene lookup returns CDR1 KGHDR and CDR2 SFDVKD. The CDR3 DNA follows: TGTGCCACCAGTGACCCTAGCGGCAGCTATGGCTACACCTTC. Its translation: CATSDPSGSYGYTF.

The table lists this clonotype with a count of one. This chain uses TRBV6-1 with TRBJ2-6; D is perhaps TRBD1 or TRBD2 (5 bases each). This CDR3 has 15 amino acids. V was shortened by 5 bases and J by 2 bases, with 10 bases between the two germline ends. Germline assignment: CDR1 MNHNS and CDR2 SASEGT. The CDR3 protein is CASSRDRPGANVLTF. The CDR3 nucleotides are TGTGCCAGCAGTCGGGACCGTCCTGGGGCCAACGTCCTGACTTTC.

The CDR3 loop reads CASSSTGGMSFF. The CDR3 DNA follows: TGTGCCAGCAGCTCGACAGGGGGCATGTCTTTCTTT. V usage is TRBV7-9 and J usage is TRBJ1-1, with TRBD1 matching over 10 bases. After removal of 4 bases from V and 12 bases from J, the junction contained 5 bases not matched to a gene. Germline-derived CDR1 and CDR2 are SEHNR and FQNEAQ (reference sequence). The CDR3 loop spans 12 amino acids.

This clonotype was seen ten or more times. The chain employs TRBV7-3 and TRBJ2-1, with TRBD2 matching over 9 bases. V was clipped by 5 bases and J by 6 bases; unmatched bases: 8. The CDR3 consists of 15 residues. Germline values: CDR1 SGHTA, CDR2 FQGTGA. CDR3 in amino acids: CASSQSSGSLNEQFF. CDR3 sequence (DNA): TGTGCCAGCAGCCAGAGTAGCGGGAGCCTCAATGAGCAGTTCTTC.

The CDR3 sequence: CASSPDGDNQPQHF. In DNA, the CDR3 is TGCGCCAGCAGTCCAGACGGTGACAATCAGCCCCAGCATTTT. The genes are TRBV5-1 and TRBJ1-5; D remains ambiguous. The V gene's germline CDR1 is SGHRS and CDR2 YFSETQ. The CDR3 is 14 residues long. V shed 5 bases and J shed 3 bases, with 12 bases lying between them.

This sequence joins TRBV12-3 or TRBV12-4 and TRBJ2-7, with TRBD2 matching over 8 bases. Trimming at V came to 7 bases and at J to 1 base, leaving 6 bases not matched to a gene. This CDR3 contains 14 residues. The CDR3 is CASNPGGGSYEQYF. In DNA, the CDR3 is TGTGCCAGCAACCCCGGGGGGGGGTCCTACGAGCAGTACTTC.